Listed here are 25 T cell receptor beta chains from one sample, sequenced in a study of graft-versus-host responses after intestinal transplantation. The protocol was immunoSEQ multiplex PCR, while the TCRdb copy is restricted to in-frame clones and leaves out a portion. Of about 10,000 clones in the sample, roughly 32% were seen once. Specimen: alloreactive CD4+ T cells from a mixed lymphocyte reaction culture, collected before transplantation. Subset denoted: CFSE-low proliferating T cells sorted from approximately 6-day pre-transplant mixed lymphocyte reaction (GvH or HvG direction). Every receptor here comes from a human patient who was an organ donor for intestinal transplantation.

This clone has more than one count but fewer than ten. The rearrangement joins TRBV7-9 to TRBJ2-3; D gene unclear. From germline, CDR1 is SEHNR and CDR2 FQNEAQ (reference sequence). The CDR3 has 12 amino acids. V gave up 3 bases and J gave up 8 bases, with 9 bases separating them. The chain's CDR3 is CASSFPSVTQYF. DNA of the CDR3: TGTGCCAGCAGCTTCCCATCAGTTACGCAGTATTTT.

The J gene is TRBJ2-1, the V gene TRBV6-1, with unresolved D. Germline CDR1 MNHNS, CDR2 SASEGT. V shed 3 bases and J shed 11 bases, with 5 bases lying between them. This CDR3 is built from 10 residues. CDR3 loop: CASSDSQQFF. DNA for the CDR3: TGTGCCAGCAGTGACAGTCAGCAGTTCTTC.

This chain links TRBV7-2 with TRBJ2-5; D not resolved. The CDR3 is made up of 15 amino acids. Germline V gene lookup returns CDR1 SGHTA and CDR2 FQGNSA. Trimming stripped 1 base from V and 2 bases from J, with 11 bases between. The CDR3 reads CASSLVYVTQETQYF. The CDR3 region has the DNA TGTGCCAGCAGCTTAGTATACGTCACACAAGAGACCCAGTACTTC.

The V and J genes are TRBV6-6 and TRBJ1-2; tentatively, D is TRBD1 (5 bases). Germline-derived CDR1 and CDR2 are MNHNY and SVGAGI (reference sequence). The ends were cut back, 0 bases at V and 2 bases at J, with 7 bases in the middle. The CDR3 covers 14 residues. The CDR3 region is CASSYSKGNYGYTF. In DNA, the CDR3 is TGTGCCAGCAGTTACTCGAAGGGGAACTATGGCTACACCTTC.

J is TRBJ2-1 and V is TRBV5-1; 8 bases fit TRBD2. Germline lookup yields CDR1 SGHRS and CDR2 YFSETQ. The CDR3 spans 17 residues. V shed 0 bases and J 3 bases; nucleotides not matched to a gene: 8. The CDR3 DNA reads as TGCGCCAGCAGCTTGGTCTCGCGGGGGGCCCTCTACAATGAGCAGTTCTTC. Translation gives CASSLVSRGALYNEQFF.

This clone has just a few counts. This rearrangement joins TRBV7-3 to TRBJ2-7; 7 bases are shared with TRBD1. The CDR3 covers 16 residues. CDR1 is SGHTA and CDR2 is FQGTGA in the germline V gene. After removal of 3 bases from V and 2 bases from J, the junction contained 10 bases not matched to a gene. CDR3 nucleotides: TGTGCCAGCAGCTTGGCAACCGGGACAGATACCTACGAGCAGTACTTC. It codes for CASSLATGTDTYEQYF.

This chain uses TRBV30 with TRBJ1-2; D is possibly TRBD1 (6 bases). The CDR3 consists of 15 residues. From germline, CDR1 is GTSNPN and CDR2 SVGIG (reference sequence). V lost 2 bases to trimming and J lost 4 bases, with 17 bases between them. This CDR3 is CAWSPFGGGGYGYTF. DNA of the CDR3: TGTGCCTGGAGTCCATTCGGGGGAGGGGGCTATGGCTACACCTTC.

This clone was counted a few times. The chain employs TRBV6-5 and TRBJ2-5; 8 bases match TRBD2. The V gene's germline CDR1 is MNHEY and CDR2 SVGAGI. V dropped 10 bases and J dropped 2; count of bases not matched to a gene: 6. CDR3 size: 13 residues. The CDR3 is CATALADQETQYF. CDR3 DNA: TGTGCCACCGCACTAGCGGATCAAGAGACCCAGTACTTC.

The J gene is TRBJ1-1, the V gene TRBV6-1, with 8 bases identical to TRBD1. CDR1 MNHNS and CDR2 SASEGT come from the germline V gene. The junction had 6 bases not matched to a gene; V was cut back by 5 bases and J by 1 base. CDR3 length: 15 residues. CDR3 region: CASSSYGTGNTEAFF. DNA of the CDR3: TGTGCCAGCAGTTCATACGGGACAGGGAACACTGAAGCTTTCTTT.

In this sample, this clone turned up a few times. The CDR3 loop is CASRLYRVTYEQYF. CDR3 in DNA: TGTGCCAGCAGATTATACAGGGTCACCTACGAGCAGTACTTC. The V gene is TRBV5-6, the J gene TRBJ2-7; possibly TRBD1 for D (6 bases). CDR3 length equals 14 residues. Looked up from germline, CDR1 is SGHDT and CDR2 is YYEEEE. The V and J ends lost 5 bases and 2 bases respectively, with 14 bases between them.

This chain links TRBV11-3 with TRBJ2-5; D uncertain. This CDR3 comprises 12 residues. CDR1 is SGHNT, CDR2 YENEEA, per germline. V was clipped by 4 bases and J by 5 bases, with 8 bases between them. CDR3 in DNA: TGTGCCAGCAGCTCCATGGAGGAGACCCAGTACTTC. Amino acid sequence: CASSSMEETQYF.

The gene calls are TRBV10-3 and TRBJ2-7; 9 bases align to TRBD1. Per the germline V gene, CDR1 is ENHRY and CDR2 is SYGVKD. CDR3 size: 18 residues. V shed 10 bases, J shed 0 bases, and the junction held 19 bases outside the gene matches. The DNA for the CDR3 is TGTGCCAGCATCACCGGGACAGGGTCTTACCAAAGCTCCTACGAGCAGTACTTC. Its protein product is CASITGTGSYQSSYEQYF.

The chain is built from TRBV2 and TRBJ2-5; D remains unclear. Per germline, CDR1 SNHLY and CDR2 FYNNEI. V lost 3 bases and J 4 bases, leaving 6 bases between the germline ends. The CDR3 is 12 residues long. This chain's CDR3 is CASSEGVETQYF. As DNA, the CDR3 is TGTGCCAGCAGTGAGGGCGTAGAGACCCAGTACTTC. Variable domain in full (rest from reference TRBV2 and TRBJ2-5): EPEVTQTPSHQVTQMGQEVILRCVPISNHLYFYWYRQILGQKVEFLVSFYNNEISEKSEIFDDQFSVERPDGSNFTLKIRSTKLEDSAMYFCASSEGVETQYFGPGTRLLVL.

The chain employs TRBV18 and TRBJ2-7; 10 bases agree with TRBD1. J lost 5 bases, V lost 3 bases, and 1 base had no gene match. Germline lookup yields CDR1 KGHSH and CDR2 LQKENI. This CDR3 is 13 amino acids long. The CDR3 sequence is CASSPGQGDEQYF. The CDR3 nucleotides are TGTGCCAGCTCACCCGGACAGGGGGACGAGCAGTACTTC.

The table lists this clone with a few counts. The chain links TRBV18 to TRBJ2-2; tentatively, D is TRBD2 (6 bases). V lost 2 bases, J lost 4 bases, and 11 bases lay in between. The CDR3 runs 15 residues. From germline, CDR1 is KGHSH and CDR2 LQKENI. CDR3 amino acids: CASSPVRGSTGELFF. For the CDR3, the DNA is TGTGCCAGCTCACCAGTGCGGGGTAGCACCGGGGAGCTGTTTTTT.

Written as DNA, the CDR3 is TGTGCCAGCTCACTACTATCCAGGGAAACTGAAGCTTTCTTT. As protein: CASSLLSRETEAFF. V and J are TRBV18 and TRBJ1-1; weak D call: TRBD1 (5 bases). The V end lost 4 bases, the J end lost 5 bases, and 14 bases lay between the germline ends. Germline lookup yields CDR1 KGHSH and CDR2 LQKENI. The CDR3 loop spans 14 amino acids.

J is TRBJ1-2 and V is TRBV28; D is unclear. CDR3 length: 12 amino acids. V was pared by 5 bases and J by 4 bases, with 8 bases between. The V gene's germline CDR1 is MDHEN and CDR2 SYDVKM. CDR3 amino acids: CASSALFYGYTF. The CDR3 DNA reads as TGTGCCAGCAGTGCCCTTTTCTATGGCTACACCTTC.

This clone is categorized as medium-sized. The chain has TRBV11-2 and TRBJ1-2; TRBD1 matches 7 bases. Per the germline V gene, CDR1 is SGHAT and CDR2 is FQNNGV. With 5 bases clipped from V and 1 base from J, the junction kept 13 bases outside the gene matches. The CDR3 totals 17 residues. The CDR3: CASSHRQGTVINYGYTF. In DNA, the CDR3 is TGTGCCAGCAGCCATCGACAGGGAACGGTTATTAACTATGGCTACACCTTC.

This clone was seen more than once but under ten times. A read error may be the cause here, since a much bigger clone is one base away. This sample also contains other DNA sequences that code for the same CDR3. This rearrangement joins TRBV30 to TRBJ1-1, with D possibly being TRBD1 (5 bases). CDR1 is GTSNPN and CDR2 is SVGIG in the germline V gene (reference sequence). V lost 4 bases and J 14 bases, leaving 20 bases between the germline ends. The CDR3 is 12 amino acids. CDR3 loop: CAWNPGTNGAFF. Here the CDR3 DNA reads TGTGCCTGGAACCCGGGGACCAACGGCGCGTTCTTT.

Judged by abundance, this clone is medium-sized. This chain's CDR3 is CASSYSIVNEQFF. The CDR3 coding sequence is TGTGCCAGCAGTTACTCGATAGTAAATGAGCAGTTCTTC. V and J are TRBV6-5 and TRBJ2-1; D is uncertain. The V and J ends lost 0 bases and 7 bases respectively, with 7 bases between them. Germline loops: CDR1 MNHEY, CDR2 SVGAGI. The CDR3 loop spans 13 amino acids.

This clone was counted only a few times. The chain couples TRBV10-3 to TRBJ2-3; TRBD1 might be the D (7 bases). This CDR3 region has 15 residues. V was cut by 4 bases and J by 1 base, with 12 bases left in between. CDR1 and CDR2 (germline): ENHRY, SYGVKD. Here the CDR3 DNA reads TGTGCCATCAGTGGGGGGGACAGAGGCACAGATACGCAGTATTTT. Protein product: CAISGGDRGTDTQYF.

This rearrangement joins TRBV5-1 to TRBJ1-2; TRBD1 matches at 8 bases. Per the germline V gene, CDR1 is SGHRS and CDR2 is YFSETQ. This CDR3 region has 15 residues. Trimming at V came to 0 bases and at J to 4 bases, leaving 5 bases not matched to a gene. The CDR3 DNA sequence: TGCGCCAGCAGCTTGGAGGCAGGGGGCGTCTATGGCTACACCTTC. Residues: CASSLEAGGVYGYTF.

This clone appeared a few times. The CDR3 spells CASSPGSPLAEAFF. In DNA, the CDR3 is TGTGCCAGCAGCCCCGGGTCTCCTCTGGCTGAAGCTTTCTTT. This sequence joins TRBV7-3 and TRBJ1-1, with D unclear. The CDR3 contains 14 residues. The V end lost 5 bases, the J end lost 6 bases, and 16 bases lay between the germline ends. From germline, CDR1 is SGHTA and CDR2 FQGTGA.

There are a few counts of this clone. CDR3 sequence: CASSVGQSSTEAFF. The CDR3 nucleotides read TGTGCCAGCAGCGTGGGACAGTCAAGCACTGAAGCTTTCTTT. The chain recombines TRBV11-2 with TRBJ1-1; 7 bases line up with TRBD1. There are 14 residues in the CDR3. Germline V gene data show CDR1 as SGHAT and CDR2 as FQNNGV. V lost 5 bases, J lost 4 bases, and 7 bases stayed unmatched.

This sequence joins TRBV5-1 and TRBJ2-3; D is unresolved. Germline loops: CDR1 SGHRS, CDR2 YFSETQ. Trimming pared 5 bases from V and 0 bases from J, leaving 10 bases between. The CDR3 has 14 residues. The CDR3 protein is CASRAVSSTDTQYF. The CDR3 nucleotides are TGCGCCAGCAGGGCGGTATCTAGCACAGATACGCAGTATTTT.